This TCR beta chain was captured in a study of regulatory T cells in long-lasting Graves disease. The trim removed 4 bases at V and 9 bases at J, leaving 3 bases unmatched. Germline V gene lookup returns CDR1 SGDLS and CDR2 YYNGEE. The CDR3 has 12 residues. Building the TCR beta libraries relied on iRepertoire HTBI primers, and CDR3 regions underwent Arm-PCR. Each CDR3 protein gets one entry after TCRdb re-called the multiplex PCR reads with MiXCR. The sample carries about 460,000 distinct CDR3 sequences, approximately 23% recorded once. Time point: persistent/refractory GD, antithyroid drugs over 5 years with positive TRAb. Preparation of the TCR library used RNA extracted from PBMCs.

Material: peripheral blood mononuclear cells (PBMCs), obtained when the disease was refractory, from a patient treated with antithyroid drugs. This sequence was found in a female donor with Graves disease. The rearrangement links TRBV9 to TRBJ2-2; 7 bases match TRBD1. CDR3 sequence reads: CASSMTGRELFF. In DNA form, the CDR3 reads TGTGCCAGCAGCATGACAGGGAGGGAGCTGTTTTTT.